The rows below give T cell receptor beta chains drawn from one sample of a study of T-cell reconstitution after alpha-beta-depleted transplantation in children. Each CDR3 protein is one row after TCRdb ran MiXCR on the PCR reads. This sample carries fewer than 750,000 distinct CDR3 sequences, 23% of them seen once, and the ten largest clones take 11% to 15%. The sequences come from PBMCs, mostly from graft donor cells, collected 360 days after TCRalphabeta/CD19-depleted stem cell transplant. The source of these receptors is a boy younger than two who had a stem cell transplant for acute myeloid leukemia, so the T cells may come from the graft donor. Both conserved end residues are part of each CDR3. Fields, in order: V gene, D gene, clone size, J gene, CDR3 protein. A D gene is named only where the DNA matches it firmly. Rows give clone size only sometimes, using once, few, many, or a class for an expanded clone.

TRBV9	TRBD1	.	TRBJ2-7	CASSRTGRWNDQYF
TRBV20-1	TRBD1	many	TRBJ2-3	CSASPFGQGGTDTQYF
TRBV6-5	TRBD1	few	TRBJ1-4	CASSNDRGKGEKLFF
TRBV7-3	.	.	TRBJ2-2	CASSSSTLTGELFF
TRBV20-1	.	few	TRBJ1-5	CSARADRHNQPQHF
TRBV20-1	TRBD2	few	TRBJ2-5	CSHARTSGGETQYF
TRBV12-3/TRBV12-4	.	.	TRBJ1-1	CASSLYRNTEAFF
TRBV15	.	few	TRBJ2-3	CATSRGWEDTDTQYF
TRBV12-3/TRBV12-4	TRBD1	.	TRBJ2-1	CATFRGPLGEQFF
TRBV12-3/TRBV12-4	TRBD1	.	TRBJ2-1	CASSFYETGMHEQFF
TRBV4-3	.	.	TRBJ1-4	CASSQETASPTDLKLFF
TRBV6-5	TRBD2	few	TRBJ2-3	CASSYGTSTPLTQYF
TRBV20-1	TRBD2	.	TRBJ2-3	CSAVWRPLAGHTDTQYF
TRBV15	.	many	TRBJ2-1	CATSRALAYSYNEQFF
TRBV20-1	TRBD2	.	TRBJ2-5	CSARTTSGLETQYF
TRBV12-3/TRBV12-4	TRBD1	few	TRBJ2-4	CASSSRRQGPSALAKNIQYF
TRBV20-1	.	many	TRBJ2-3	CSARPDHTQYF
TRBV20-1	.	.	TRBJ2-7	CSARDRIGVYEQYF
TRBV13	TRBD1	few	TRBJ2-3	CASSGQGRRTDTQYF
TRBV5-1	.	few	TRBJ1-1	CASSLTAMNTEAFF
TRBV7-9	.	.	TRBJ1-1	CASSGITGDTEAFF
TRBV6-2/TRBV6-3	.	few	TRBJ1-1	CASSWFRMGNTEAFF
TRBV29-1	.	many	TRBJ2-2	CSVDVVDTGELFF
TRBV11-2	TRBD1	once	TRBJ2-5	CASSPGTARETQYF
TRBV30	TRBD1	.	TRBJ2-7	CAMTGANEQYF
TRBV12-3/TRBV12-4	.	.	TRBJ1-1	CAISGNTEAFF
TRBV30	.	.	TRBJ1-1	CAWSAGQLAFF
TRBV5-1	.	.	TRBJ2-7	CASSLVDKNTYEQYF
TRBV7-6	TRBD1	many	TRBJ2-2	CASSYGQGEGGELFF
TRBV28	.	.	TRBJ2-5	CASSLGLIAQGQETQYF
TRBV12-3/TRBV12-4	TRBD2	once	TRBJ2-1	CASSLARSGGEFF
TRBV5-1	TRBD2	few	TRBJ2-1	CASSSWTSGKTSYNEQFF
TRBV10-3	.	few	TRBJ2-5	CAIRPDVGETQYF
TRBV10-2	TRBD1	.	TRBJ2-5	CASSDPLLTGGVEETQYF
TRBV4-1	.	.	TRBJ1-6	CASSQELFPVRDKNSPLHF
TRBV20-1	.	.	TRBJ1-4	CSARDHREKLFF
TRBV7-2	.	.	TRBJ1-1	CASSPLFANTEAFF
TRBV6-1	TRBD1	.	TRBJ2-1	CASSGWTGGIVTGYNEQFF
TRBV25-1	.	.	TRBJ2-2	CASTRDAKAGELFF
TRBV5-5	.	.	TRBJ1-5	CASSRSGDRDQPQHF
TRBV11-2	.	.	TRBJ2-1	CASSLEAGSGNEQFF